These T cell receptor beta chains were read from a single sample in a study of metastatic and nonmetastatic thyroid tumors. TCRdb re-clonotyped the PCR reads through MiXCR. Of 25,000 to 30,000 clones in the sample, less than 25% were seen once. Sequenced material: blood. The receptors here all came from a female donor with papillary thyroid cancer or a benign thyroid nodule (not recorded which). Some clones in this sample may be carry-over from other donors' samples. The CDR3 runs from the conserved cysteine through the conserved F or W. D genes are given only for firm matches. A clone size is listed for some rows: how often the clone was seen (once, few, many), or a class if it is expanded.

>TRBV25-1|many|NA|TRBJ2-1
CASSEWGSDNEQFF
TGTGCCAGCAGTGAATGGGGTTCGGACAATGAGCAGTTCTTC
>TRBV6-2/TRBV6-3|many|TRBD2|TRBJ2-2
CASSPLSTGGTTGELFF
TGTGCCAGCAGTCCCCTAAGTACGGGAGGAACGACCGGGGAGCTGTTTTTT
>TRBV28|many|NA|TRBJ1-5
CASSPDPGQPQHF
TGTGCCAGCAGCCCGGACCCTGGCCAGCCCCAGCATTTT
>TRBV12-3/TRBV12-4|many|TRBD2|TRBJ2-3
CASSGGAGGPFDTQYF
TGTGCCAGCAGTGGGGGAGCGGGAGGGCCGTTTGATACGCAGTATTTT
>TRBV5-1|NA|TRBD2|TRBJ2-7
CASSRSGGDYEQYF
TGCGCCAGCAGCAGAAGCGGGGGGGACTACGAGCAGTACTTC
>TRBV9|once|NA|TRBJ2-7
CASSGGRRASYEQYF
TGTGCCAGCAGCGGAGGCCGAAGGGCGTCATACGAGCAGTACTTC
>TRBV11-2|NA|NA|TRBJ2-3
CASSDLGDSTDPQYF
TGTGCCAGCAGCGACCTTGGTGATAGCACAGATCCGCAGTATTTT
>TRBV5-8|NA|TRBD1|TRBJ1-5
CTSSFGTETSNQPQHF
TGTACCAGCAGCTTCGGGACAGAAACTAGCAATCAGCCCCAGCATTTT
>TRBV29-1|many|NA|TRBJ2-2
CSVVFQANTGELFF
TGCAGCGTTGTTTTCCAGGCGAACACCGGGGAGCTGTTTTTT
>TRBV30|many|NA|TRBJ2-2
CAWSKAGSDTGELFF
TGTGCCTGGAGTAAAGCAGGGTCGGACACCGGGGAGCTGTTTTTT
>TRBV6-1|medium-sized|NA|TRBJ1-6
CASRSGTRDSPLHF
TGTGCCAGCAGAAGCGGGACAAGGGATTCACCCCTCCACTTT
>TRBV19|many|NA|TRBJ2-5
CASSGHQETQYF
TGTGCCAGTAGCGGGCACCAAGAGACCCAGTACTTC
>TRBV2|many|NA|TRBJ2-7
CASRDSTPTYEQYF
TGTGCCAGCAGGGACTCGACTCCGACCTACGAGCAGTACTTC
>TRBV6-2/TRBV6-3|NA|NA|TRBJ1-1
CASSWGGVNTEAFF
TGTGCCAGCAGCTGGGGGGGGGTGAACACCGAAGCTTTCTTT
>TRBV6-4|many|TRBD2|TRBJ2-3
CASSVRRTSGRGNTQYF
TGTGCCAGCAGTGTCCGTAGGACTAGCGGGAGGGGGAATACGCAGTATTTT
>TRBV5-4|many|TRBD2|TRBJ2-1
CASSRQLREDEEQFF
TGTGCCAGCAGCCGCCAGTTGCGGGAGGATGAGGAGCAGTTCTTC
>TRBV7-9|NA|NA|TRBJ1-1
CASSLIRQATEAFF
TGTGCCAGCAGCTTAATCCGACAGGCCACTGAAGCTTTCTTT
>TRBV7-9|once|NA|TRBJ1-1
CARSSWEEAFF
TGTGCCAGAAGCTCGTGGGAAGAAGCTTTCTTT
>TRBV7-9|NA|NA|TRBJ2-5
CASSLGRTWSPKETQYF
TGTGCGAGCAGCTTAGGGAGGACATGGTCGCCCAAAGAGACCCAGTACTTC
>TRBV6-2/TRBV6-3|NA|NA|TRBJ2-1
CASSYNRGVRNEQFF
TGTGCCAGCAGTTACAATCGGGGAGTTCGCAATGAGCAGTTCTTC
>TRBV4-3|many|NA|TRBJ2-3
CASSLLTGTDTQYF
TGCGCCAGCAGCCTCTTAACAGGGACAGATACGCAGTATTTT
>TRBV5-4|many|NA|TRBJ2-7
CASSLGMGEQYF
TGTGCCAGCAGCCTAGGAATGGGTGAGCAGTACTTC
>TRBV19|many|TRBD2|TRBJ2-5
CASSIRAAGNQETQYF
TGTGCCAGTAGTATTAGGGCAGCGGGGAACCAAGAGACCCAGTACTTC
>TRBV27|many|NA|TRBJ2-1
CASSLLGYNEQFF
TGTGCCAGCAGTTTGCTGGGTTACAATGAGCAGTTCTTC
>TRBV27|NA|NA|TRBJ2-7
CASIIYEQYF
TGTGCCAGCATCATCTACGAGCAGTACTTC
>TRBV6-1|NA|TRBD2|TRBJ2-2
CASVAGGADTGELFF
TGTGCCAGTGTAGCGGGGGGAGCAGACACCGGGGAGCTGTTTTTT
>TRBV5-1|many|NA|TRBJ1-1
CASRSTGMGTEAFF
TGCGCCAGCAGGTCTACAGGGATGGGGACTGAAGCTTTCTTT
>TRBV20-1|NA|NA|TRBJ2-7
CSASPPGESNYEQYF
TGCAGTGCTAGCCCCCCCGGGGAGTCTAACTACGAGCAGTACTTC
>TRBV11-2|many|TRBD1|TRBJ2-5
CASSYDRGPGETQYF
TGTGCCAGCAGCTACGACAGGGGGCCCGGGGAGACCCAGTACTTC
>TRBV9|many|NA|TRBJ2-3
CASSVGEGRTDTQYF
TGTGCCAGCAGCGTAGGCGAGGGACGGACAGATACGCAGTATTTT
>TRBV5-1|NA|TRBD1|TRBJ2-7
CASSWDRAYEQYF
TGCGCCAGCAGCTGGGACAGGGCCTACGAGCAGTACTTC